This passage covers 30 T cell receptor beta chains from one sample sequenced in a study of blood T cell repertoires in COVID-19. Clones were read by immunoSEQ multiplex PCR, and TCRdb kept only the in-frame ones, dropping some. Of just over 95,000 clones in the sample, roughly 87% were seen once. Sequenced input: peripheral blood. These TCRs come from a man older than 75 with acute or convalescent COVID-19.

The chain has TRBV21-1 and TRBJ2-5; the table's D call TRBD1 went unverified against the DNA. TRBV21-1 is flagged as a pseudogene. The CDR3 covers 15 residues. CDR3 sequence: CASSPSGQAQETQYF. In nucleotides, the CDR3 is TGTGCCAGCAGCCCCTCAGGGCAGGCTCAAGAGACCCAGTACTTC.

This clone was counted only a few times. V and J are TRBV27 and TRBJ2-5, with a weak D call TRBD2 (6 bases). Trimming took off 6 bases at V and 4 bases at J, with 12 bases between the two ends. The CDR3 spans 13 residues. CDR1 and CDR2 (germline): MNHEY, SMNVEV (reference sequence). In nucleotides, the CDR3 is TGTGCCAGCAGGGGGGGAACGGGAGAGACCCAGTACTTC. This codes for CASRGGTGETQYF.

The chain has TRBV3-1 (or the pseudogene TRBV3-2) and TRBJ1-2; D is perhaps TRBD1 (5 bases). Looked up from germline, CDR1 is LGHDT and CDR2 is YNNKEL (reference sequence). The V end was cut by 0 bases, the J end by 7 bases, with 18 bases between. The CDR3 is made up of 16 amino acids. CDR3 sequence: CASSQDLRGRGFGYTF. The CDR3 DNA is TGTGCCAGCAGCCAAGATCTCCGAGGGCGGGGGTTTGGCTACACCTTC.

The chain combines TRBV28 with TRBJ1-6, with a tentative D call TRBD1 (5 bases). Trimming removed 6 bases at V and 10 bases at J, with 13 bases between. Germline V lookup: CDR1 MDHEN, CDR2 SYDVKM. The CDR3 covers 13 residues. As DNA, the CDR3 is TGTGCCAGCAGCAAGGAGGGGTGGTCACCCCTCCACTTT. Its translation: CASSKEGWSPLHF.

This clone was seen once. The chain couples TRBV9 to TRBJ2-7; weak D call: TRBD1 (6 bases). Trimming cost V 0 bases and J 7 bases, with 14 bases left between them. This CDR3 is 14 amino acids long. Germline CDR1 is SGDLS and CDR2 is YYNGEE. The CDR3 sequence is CASSVGPVRGEQYF. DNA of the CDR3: TGTGCCAGCAGCGTAGGCCCCGTCAGGGGAGAGCAGTACTTC.

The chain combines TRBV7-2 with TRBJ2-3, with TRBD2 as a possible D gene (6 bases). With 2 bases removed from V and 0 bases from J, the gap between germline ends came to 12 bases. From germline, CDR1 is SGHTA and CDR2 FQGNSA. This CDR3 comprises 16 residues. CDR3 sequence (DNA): TGTGCCAGCAGCTTACTTGGAGGGGATAGCACAGATACGCAGTATTTT. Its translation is CASSLLGGDSTDTQYF.

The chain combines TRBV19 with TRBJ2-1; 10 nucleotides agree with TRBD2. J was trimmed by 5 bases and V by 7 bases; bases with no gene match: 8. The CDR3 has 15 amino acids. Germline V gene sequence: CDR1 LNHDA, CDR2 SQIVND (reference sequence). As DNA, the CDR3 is TGTGCCAGTACCCCTAGCGGGAGAGGGAACAATGAGCAGTTCTTC. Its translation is CASTPSGRGNNEQFF.

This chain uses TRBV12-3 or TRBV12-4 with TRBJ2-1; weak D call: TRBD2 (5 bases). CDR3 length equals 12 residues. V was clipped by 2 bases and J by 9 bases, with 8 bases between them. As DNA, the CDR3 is TGTGCCAGCAGTTTAACCGGAGGTGAGCAGTTCTTC. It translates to CASSLTGGEQFF.

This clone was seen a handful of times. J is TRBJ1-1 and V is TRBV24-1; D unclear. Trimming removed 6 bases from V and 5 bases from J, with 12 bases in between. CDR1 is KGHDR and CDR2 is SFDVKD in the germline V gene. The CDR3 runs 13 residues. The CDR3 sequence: CATSTGKWTEAFF. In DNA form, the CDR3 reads TGTGCCACCAGTACGGGGAAATGGACTGAAGCTTTCTTT.

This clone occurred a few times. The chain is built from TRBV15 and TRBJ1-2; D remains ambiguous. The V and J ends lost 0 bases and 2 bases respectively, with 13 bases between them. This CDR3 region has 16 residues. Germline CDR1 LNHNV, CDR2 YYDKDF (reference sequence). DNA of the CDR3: TGTGCCACCAGCAGAGAGGAGGGTAACCCAAACTATGGCTACACCTTC. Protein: CATSREEGNPNYGYTF.

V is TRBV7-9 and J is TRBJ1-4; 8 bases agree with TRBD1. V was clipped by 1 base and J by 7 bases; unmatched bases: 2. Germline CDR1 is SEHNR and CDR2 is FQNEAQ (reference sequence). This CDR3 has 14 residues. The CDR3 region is CASSLGQGREKLFF. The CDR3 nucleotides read TGTGCCAGCAGCTTAGGACAGGGGCGTGAAAAACTGTTTTTT.

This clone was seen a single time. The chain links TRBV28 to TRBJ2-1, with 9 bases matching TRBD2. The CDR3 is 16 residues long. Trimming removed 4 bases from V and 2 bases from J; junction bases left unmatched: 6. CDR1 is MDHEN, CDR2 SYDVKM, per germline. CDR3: CASSSSSSGAYNEQFF. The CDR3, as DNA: TGTGCCAGCAGTTCGTCTTCTAGCGGGGCCTACAATGAGCAGTTCTTC.

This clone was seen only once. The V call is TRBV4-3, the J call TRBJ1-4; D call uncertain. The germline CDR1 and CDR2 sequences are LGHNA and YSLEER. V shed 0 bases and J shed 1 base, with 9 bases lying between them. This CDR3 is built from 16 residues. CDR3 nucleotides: TGCGCCAGCAGCCAAGATCCCGGTTTAACTAATGAAAAACTGTTTTTT. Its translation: CASSQDPGLTNEKLFF.

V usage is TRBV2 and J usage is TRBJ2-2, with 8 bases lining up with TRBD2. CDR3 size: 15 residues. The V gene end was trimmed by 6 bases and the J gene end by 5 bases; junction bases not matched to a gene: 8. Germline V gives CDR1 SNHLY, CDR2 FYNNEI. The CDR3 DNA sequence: TGTGCCAGCAGGGGGGCGGTAGCGGGGACCGGGGAGCTGTTTTTT. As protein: CASRGAVAGTGELFF.

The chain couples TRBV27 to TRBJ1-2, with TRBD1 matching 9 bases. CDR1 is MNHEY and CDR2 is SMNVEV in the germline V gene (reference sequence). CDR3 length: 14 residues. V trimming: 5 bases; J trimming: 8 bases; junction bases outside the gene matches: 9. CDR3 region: CASSPLGQGGGYTF. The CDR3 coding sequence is TGTGCCAGCAGTCCCCTGGGACAGGGCGGAGGCTACACCTTC.

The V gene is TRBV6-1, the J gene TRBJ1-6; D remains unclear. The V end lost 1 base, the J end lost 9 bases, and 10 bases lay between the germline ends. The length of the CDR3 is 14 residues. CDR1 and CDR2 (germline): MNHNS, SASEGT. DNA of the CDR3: TGTGCCAGCAGTGAAGGCGCGGCGCCTTCACCCCTCCACTTT. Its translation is CASSEGAAPSPLHF.

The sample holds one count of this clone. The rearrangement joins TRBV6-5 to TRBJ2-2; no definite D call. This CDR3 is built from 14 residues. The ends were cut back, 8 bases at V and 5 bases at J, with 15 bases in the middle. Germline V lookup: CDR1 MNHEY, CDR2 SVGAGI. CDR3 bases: TGTGCCAGCCGCCCCTTAGAAATGACCGGGGAGCTGTTTTTT. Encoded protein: CASRPLEMTGELFF.

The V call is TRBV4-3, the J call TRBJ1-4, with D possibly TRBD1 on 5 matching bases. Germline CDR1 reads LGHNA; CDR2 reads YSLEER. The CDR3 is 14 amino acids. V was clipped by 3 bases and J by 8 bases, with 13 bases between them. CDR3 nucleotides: TGCGCCAGCAGCCAGAGCGGGGCGGGAGAAAAACTGTTTTTT. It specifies CASSQSGAGEKLFF.

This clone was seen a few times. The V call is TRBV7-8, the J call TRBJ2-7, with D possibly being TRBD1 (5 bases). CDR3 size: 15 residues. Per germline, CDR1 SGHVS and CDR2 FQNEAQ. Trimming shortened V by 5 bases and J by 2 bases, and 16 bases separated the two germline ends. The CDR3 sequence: CASSPPWTTAYEQYF. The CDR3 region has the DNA TGTGCCAGCAGCCCCCCCTGGACAACCGCCTACGAGCAGTACTTC.

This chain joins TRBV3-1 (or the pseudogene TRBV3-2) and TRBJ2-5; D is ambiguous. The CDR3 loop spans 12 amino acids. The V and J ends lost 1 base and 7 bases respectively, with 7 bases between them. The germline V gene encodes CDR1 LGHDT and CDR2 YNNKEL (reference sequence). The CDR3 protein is CASSQGPVTQYF. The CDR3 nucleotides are TGTGCCAGCAGCCAAGGGCCCGTGACCCAGTACTTC.

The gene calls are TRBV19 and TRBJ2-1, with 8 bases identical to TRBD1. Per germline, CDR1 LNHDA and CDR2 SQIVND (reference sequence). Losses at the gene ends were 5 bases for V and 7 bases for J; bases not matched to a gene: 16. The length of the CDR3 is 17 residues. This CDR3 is CASSSWSEGQGRNEQFF. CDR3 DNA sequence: TGTGCCAGTAGTTCCTGGTCAGAAGGACAGGGAAGGAATGAGCAGTTCTTC.

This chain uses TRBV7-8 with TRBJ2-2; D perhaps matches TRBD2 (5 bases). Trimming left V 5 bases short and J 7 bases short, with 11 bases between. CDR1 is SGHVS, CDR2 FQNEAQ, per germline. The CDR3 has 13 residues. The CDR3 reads CASSQRTGGELFF. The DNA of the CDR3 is TGTGCCAGCAGCCAGCGGACGGGCGGGGAGCTGTTTTTT.

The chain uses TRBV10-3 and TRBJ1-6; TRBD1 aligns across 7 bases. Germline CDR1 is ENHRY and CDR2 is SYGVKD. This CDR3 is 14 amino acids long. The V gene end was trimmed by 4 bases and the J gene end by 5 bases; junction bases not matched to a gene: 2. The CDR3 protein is CAISVGTDNSPLHF. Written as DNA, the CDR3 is TGTGCCATCAGTGTTGGGACAGATAATTCACCCCTCCACTTT.

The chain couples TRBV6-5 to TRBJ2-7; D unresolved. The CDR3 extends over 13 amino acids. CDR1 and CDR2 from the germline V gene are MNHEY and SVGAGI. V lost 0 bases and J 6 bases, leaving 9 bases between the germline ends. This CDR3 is CASSYSIGLEQYF. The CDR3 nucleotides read TGTGCCAGCAGTTACTCGATCGGTCTCGAGCAGTACTTC.

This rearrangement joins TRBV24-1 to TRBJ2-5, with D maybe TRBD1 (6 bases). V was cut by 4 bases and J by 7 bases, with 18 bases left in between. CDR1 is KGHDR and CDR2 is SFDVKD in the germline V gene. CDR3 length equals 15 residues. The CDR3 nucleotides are TGTGCCACCAGTGACGCCCGGACAGTTGGTGGGACCCAGTACTTC. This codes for CATSDARTVGGTQYF.

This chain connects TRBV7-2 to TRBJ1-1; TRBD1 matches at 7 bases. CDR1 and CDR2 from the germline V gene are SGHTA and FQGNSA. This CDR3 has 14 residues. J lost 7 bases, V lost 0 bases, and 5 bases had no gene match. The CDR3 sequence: CASSLAGQGGEAFF. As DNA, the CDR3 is TGTGCCAGCAGCTTAGCCGGTCAGGGGGGTGAAGCTTTCTTT.

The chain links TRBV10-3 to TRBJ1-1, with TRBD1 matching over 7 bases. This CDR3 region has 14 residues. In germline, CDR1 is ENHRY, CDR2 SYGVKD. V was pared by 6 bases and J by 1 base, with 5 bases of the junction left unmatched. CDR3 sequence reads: CAIRGQWQNTEAFF. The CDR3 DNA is TGTGCCATCAGGGGACAGTGGCAGAACACTGAAGCTTTCTTT.

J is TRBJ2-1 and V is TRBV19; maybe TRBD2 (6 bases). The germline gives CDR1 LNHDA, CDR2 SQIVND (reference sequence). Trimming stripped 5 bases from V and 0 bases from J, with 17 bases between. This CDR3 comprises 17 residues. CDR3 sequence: CASSPLWSGHSYNEQFF. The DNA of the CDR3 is TGTGCCAGTAGTCCGCTTTGGAGCGGGCACTCCTACAATGAGCAGTTCTTC. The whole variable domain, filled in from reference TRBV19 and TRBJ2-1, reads DGGITQSPKYLFRKEGQNVTLSCEQNLNHDAMYWYRQDPGQGLRLIYYSQIVNDFQKGDIAEGYSVSREKKESFPLTVTSAQKNPTAFYLCASSPLWSGHSYNEQFFGPGTRLTVL.

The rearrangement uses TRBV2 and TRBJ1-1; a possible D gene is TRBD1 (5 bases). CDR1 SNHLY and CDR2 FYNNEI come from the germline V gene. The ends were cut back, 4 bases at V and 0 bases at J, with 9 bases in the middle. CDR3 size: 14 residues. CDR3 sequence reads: CASSADTMNTEAFF. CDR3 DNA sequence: TGTGCCAGCAGTGCGGACACAATGAACACTGAAGCTTTCTTT.

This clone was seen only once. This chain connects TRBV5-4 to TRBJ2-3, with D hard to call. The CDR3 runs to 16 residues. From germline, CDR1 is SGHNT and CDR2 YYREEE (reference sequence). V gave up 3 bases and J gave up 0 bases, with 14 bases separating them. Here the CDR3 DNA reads TGTGCCAGCAGCTCTCCCTTGGCCGCTAGCACAGATACGCAGTATTTT. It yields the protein CASSSPLAASTDTQYF.